This entry lists 16 T cell receptor beta chains sequenced from one sample in a study of shared clonotypes between healthy human individuals. The repertoire was sequenced with immunoSEQ multiplex PCR; TCRdb's copy has only in-frame clones and lacks some. The data contain over 850,000 clones, approximately 80% of them seen just once; the ten biggest clones take up under 0.65%. The sequenced sample consisted of memory CD4+ T cells from PBMCs. Subset noted: CD45RA-negative fraction. These receptor sequences come from a man younger than 35 in good health. Some clones in this sample may be carry-over from other donors' samples.

Worth noting for this clone: The junction departs from the called germline gene at one end, perhaps through a read error. The chain combines TRBV4-1 with TRBJ1-2; D perhaps matches TRBD1 (5 bases). There are 14 residues in the CDR3. Germline V gene sequence: CDR1 MGHRA, CDR2 YSYEKL. CDR3 amino acids: CASSQRDRYYGYTF. Here the CDR3 DNA reads TGCGCCAGCAGCCAAAGGGACCGCTACTATGGTTACACCTTC.

The CDR3 region has the DNA TGTGCCAGCAGCCCGGACAGGGCGTTAAACACCATATATTTT. As protein: CASSPDRALNTIYF. V gene TRBV6-1 combines with J gene TRBJ1-3; the match to TRBD1 covers 8 bases. Germline V gene data show CDR1 as MNHNS and CDR2 as SASEGT. The trim removed 6 bases at V and 6 bases at J, leaving 7 bases unmatched. The CDR3 has 14 amino acids.

This clone was picked up one time. The CDR3 spells CASSLEPGLAEEQFF. CDR3 sequence (DNA): TGTGCCAGCAGCTTGGAACCGGGACTAGCGGAAGAGCAGTTCTTC. V and J are TRBV7-2 and TRBJ2-1; 11 bases map to TRBD2. Trimming cost V 3 bases and J 10 bases; bases outside gene matches: 8. Per germline, CDR1 SGHTA and CDR2 FQGNSA. CDR3 size: 15 residues.

The J gene is TRBJ1-1, the V gene TRBV7-2; D gene unclear. V was trimmed by 5 bases and J by 4 bases, leaving 14 bases between them. Germline V lookup: CDR1 SGHTA, CDR2 FQGNSA. There are 14 residues in the CDR3. The CDR3 reads CASSPDPGSTEAFF. The DNA for the CDR3 is TGTGCCAGCAGCCCCGATCCTGGGAGCACTGAAGCTTTCTTT. Together with reference TRBV7-2 and TRBJ1-1, the CDR3 gives the full variable domain: GAGVSQSPSNKVTEKGKDVELRCDPISGHTALYWYRQSLGQGLEFLIYFQGNSAPDKSGLPSDRFSAERTGGSVSTLTIQRTQQEDSAVYLCASSPDPGSTEAFFGQGTRLTVV.

This chain uses TRBV4-1 with TRBJ1-2; TRBD1 matches at 7 bases. Trimming at V came to 4 bases and at J to 5 bases, leaving 4 bases not matched to a gene. CDR1 and CDR2 from the germline V gene are MGHRA and YSYEKL. The CDR3 totals 13 residues. In nucleotides, the CDR3 is TGCGCCAGCAGCCTTACAGGGGATTATGGCTACACCTTC. Amino acids: CASSLTGDYGYTF.

In the case of this clone: The identical CDR3 is also encoded by other nucleotide sequences in the sample. The chain joins TRBV9 to TRBJ2-5; D possibly uses TRBD1 or TRBD2 (5 bases each). The germline V gene encodes CDR1 SGDLS and CDR2 YYNGEE. The CDR3 length is 13 residues. The germline V and J ends were trimmed by 1 base and 4 bases, with 8 bases remaining between them. Here the CDR3 reads CASSVSGGETQYF. The CDR3 DNA reads as TGTGCCAGCAGCGTAAGTGGGGGAGAGACCCAGTACTTC.

This sequence joins TRBV25-1 and TRBJ2-1, with D maybe TRBD2 (6 bases). CDR3 length: 15 residues. The germline CDR1 and CDR2 sequences are MGHDK and SYGVNS. V lost 3 bases and J 8 bases, leaving 17 bases between the germline ends. CDR3 in DNA: TGTGCCAGCAGTGATCGGGTAGCGGTGATGGATGAGCAGTTCTTC. Translated: CASSDRVAVMDEQFF. Full variable domain (outside the CDR3, taken from reference TRBV25-1 and TRBJ2-1): EADIYQTPRYLVIGTGKKITLECSQTMGHDKMYWYQQDPGMELHLIHYSYGVNSTEKGDLSSESTVSRIRTEHFPLTLESARPSHTSQYLCASSDRVAVMDEQFFGPGTRLTVL.

This clone is a singleton in its sample. This chain connects TRBV28 to TRBJ1-1, with a possible D match to TRBD1 (6 bases). From germline, CDR1 is MDHEN and CDR2 SYDVKM. Trimming cost V 9 bases and J 0 bases, with 14 bases left between them. The CDR3 has 14 amino acids. The CDR3 is CASFGQTLNTEAFF. The CDR3 DNA follows: TGTGCCAGTTTCGGACAGACCTTGAACACTGAAGCTTTCTTT. The full variable domain, rest sourced from reference TRBV28 and TRBJ1-1, is DVKVTQSSRYLVKRTGEKVFLECVQDMDHENMFWYRQDPGLGLRLIYFSYDVKMKEKGDIPEGYSVSREKKERFSLILESASTNQTSMYLCASFGQTLNTEAFFGQGTRLTVV.

V is TRBV7-8 and J is TRBJ2-1; tentatively, D is TRBD2 (5 bases). This CDR3 has 15 residues. V lost 5 bases and J lost 7, with 18 bases in between. CDR1 SGHVS and CDR2 FQNEAQ come from the germline V gene. This CDR3 reads CASSRAARSANEQFF. CDR3 DNA sequence: TGTGCCAGCAGCCGAGCGGCTAGAAGCGCGAATGAGCAGTTCTTC.

This clone turned up a few times. The rearrangement uses TRBV7-7 and TRBJ2-6; 10 bases are a match to TRBD1. The CDR3 runs to 18 residues. CDR1 is SSHAT, CDR2 FNYEAQ, per germline (reference sequence). J lost 0 bases, V lost 5 bases, and 7 bases had no gene match. CDR3 DNA sequence: TGTGCCAGCAGCCCTAGACAGGGGGCCGTCTCTGGGGCCAACGTCCTGACTTTC. Encoded protein: CASSPRQGAVSGANVLTF.

The gene calls are TRBV7-3 and TRBJ2-3, with 9 bases aligning to TRBD2. With 5 bases clipped from V and 6 bases from J, the junction kept 6 bases outside the gene matches. The CDR3 runs 14 residues. CDR1 and CDR2 from the germline V gene are SGHTA and FQGTGA. The CDR3, as DNA: TGTGCCAGCAGCAAACTAGCGGGTATGGATACGCAGTATTTT. Translation: CASSKLAGMDTQYF.

This clone was observed once. Here the CDR3 reads CASSPSRNHGTQYF. DNA of the CDR3: TGTGCCAGCAGCCCCTCTAGGAATCACGGGACCCAGTACTTC. This chain uses TRBV27 with TRBJ2-5; D not resolved. Trimming took off 6 bases at V and 7 bases at J, with 18 bases between the two ends. Germline V gene lookup returns CDR1 MNHEY and CDR2 SMNVEV (reference sequence). CDR3 length: 14 residues.

This clone was detected once. The V gene is TRBV28, the J gene TRBJ2-7, with D possibly being TRBD2 (5 bases). This CDR3 has 12 amino acids. Per the germline V gene, CDR1 is MDHEN and CDR2 is SYDVKM. Trimming removed 7 bases at V and 3 bases at J, with 10 bases between. The chain's CDR3 is CASTGVLYEQYF. CDR3 nucleotides: TGTGCCAGCACCGGGGTACTCTACGAGCAGTACTTC. The complete variable domain, with remaining parts taken from reference TRBV28 and TRBJ2-7, reads DVKVTQSSRYLVKRTGEKVFLECVQDMDHENMFWYRQDPGLGLRLIYFSYDVKMKEKGDIPEGYSVSREKKERFSLILESASTNQTSMYLCASTGVLYEQYFGPGTRLTVT.

Concerning this clone itself: Other nucleotide sequences in the sample specify the same CDR3. The CDR3 reads CASTRQGAGELFF. CDR3 coding DNA: TGTGCCAGCACACGACAGGGGGCCGGGGAGCTGTTTTTT. The rearrangement uses TRBV2 and TRBJ2-2; 9 nucleotides match TRBD1. The CDR3 covers 13 residues. CDR1 is SNHLY, CDR2 FYNNEI, per germline. Trimming at V came to 7 bases and at J to 6 bases, leaving 3 bases not matched to a gene.

This chain uses TRBV27 with TRBJ2-7; TRBD1 aligns across 7 bases. The CDR3 extends over 14 amino acids. Trimming at V came to 3 bases and at J to 7 bases, leaving 9 bases not matched to a gene. The germline V gene has CDR1 MNHEY and CDR2 SMNVEV (reference sequence). The CDR3, as DNA: TGTGCCAGCAGTTTGGACAGGAACGCCTTGGAGCAGTACTTC. It is translated as CASSLDRNALEQYF.

This clone has at least ten counts. The CDR3 bases are TGTGCCACCAGCAGAGATTGGGTCAGGGCAGGGGCGAGGGACAATGAGCAGTTCTTC. Translation gives CATSRDWVRAGARDNEQFF. The V gene is TRBV15, the J gene TRBJ2-1, with a possible D match to TRBD1 (6 bases). This CDR3 is 19 amino acids long. V was shortened by 0 bases and J by 5 bases, with 23 bases between the two germline ends. Germline lookup yields CDR1 LNHNV and CDR2 YYDKDF (reference sequence).